The clone carrying this T cell receptor beta chain was seen only a few times. Antigen specificity is unknown. This entry is derived from a study of beta chain features in type 1 diabetes. Isolation of CD4+ naive, central memory, regulatory and stem cell-like memory cells was achieved by sorting via CD45RO/CCR7/CD25/CD127/CD95/CD27. The investigators reverse transcribed all of the isolated RNA, so they sequenced expressed TCRB transcripts. Generated by immunoSEQ multiplex PCR, the TCRdb table keeps only in-frame clones and is missing some. Of 300,000 or so clones in the sample, 13% to 15% were seen once. Notes on the study in general: Among patients with Type 1 diabetes, TCRB CDR3s were moderately but significantly shorter in every one of the four CD4+ subsets.

The sequence was collected from a man younger than 40 with type 1 diabetes. Sequenced input: naive CD4+ T cells from blood.

Here the CDR3 DNA reads TGTGCCAGCAGCCACGTGGGGGGGAGCACAGATACGCAGTATTTT. Protein product: CASSHVGGSTDTQYF. The V call is TRBV7-9, the J call TRBJ2-3, with TRBD2 matching 7 bases. CDR1 is SEHNR and CDR2 is FQNEAQ in the germline V gene (reference sequence). The CDR3 has 15 amino acids. V shed 5 bases, J shed 0 bases, and the junction held 5 bases outside the gene matches. Full variable domain (rest looked up from reference TRBV7-9 and TRBJ2-3): DTGVSQNPRHKITKRGQNVTFRCDPISEHNRLYWYRQTLGQGPEFLTYFQNEAQLEKSRLLSDRFSAERPKGSFSTLEIQRTEQGDSAMYLCASSHVGGSTDTQYFGPGTRLTVL.